These 22 T cell receptor beta chains were all obtained from the same sample, sequenced in a study of regulatory T cells in long-lasting Graves disease. Time point in this sample: newly diagnosed GD, antithyroid drugs for less than 3 months. TCR sequences were obtained from RNA taken from PBMCs. In building TCR beta libraries, iRepertoire HTBI primers were used together with Arm-PCR of CDR3 regions. TCRdb passed the multiplex PCR reads through MiXCR, listing each CDR3 protein once. The table has around 420,000 distinct CDR3 sequences, roughly a sixth seen once. Sample: peripheral blood mononuclear cells (PBMCs), taken at new diagnosis, from a patient treated with antithyroid drugs. The receptors stem from a female donor with Graves disease.

This clonotype was detected ten times or more. The chain joins TRBV29-1 to TRBJ2-7; possibly TRBD1 for D (6 bases). The length of the CDR3 is 13 residues. The germline V gene encodes CDR1 SQVTM and CDR2 ANQGSEA. Trimming left V 3 bases short and J 3 bases short, with 12 bases between. For the CDR3, the DNA is TGCAGCGTTGAGGCCCCGGACAGCTACGAGCAGTACTTC. Protein sequence: CSVEAPDSYEQYF.

This clonotype appeared many times. The rearrangement links TRBV27 to TRBJ2-1; TRBD2 matches 9 bases. This CDR3 has 14 amino acids. The trim removed 3 bases at V and 10 bases at J, leaving 7 bases unmatched. The germline V gene encodes CDR1 MNHEY and CDR2 SMNVEV (reference sequence). The chain's CDR3 is CASSFSGSMGEQFF. The CDR3 coding sequence is TGTGCCAGCAGTTTTAGCGGGAGTATGGGAGAGCAGTTCTTC.

This clonotype has at least ten counts. The chain links TRBV7-9 to TRBJ2-7; 13 nucleotides agree with TRBD2. The length of the CDR3 is 15 residues. V lost 9 bases and J lost 0; bases outside the gene matches: 5. Germline CDR1 is SEHNR and CDR2 is FQNEAQ (reference sequence). CDR3 sequence: CASVGLAGFSYEQYF. DNA of the CDR3: TGTGCCAGTGTGGGACTAGCGGGATTCTCCTACGAGCAGTACTTC.

CDR3 sequence reads: CASSDLRTPTPHTDTQYF. CDR3 nucleotide sequence: TGTGCCAGCAGTGACCTTCGGACTCCGACCCCTCACACAGATACGCAGTATTTT. The rearrangement joins TRBV6-1 to TRBJ2-3; TRBD2 is a possible D gene (5 bases). CDR3 length equals 18 residues. Trimming took 3 bases from V and 2 from J, leaving 21 bases between them. In germline, CDR1 is MNHNS, CDR2 SASEGT.

This clonotype has ten or more counts. V is TRBV7-8 and J is TRBJ2-7; D is unresolved. Trimming removed 6 bases at V and 5 bases at J, with 11 bases between. The CDR3 loop spans 12 amino acids. The germline gives CDR1 SGHVS, CDR2 FQNEAQ. CDR3 nucleotides: TGTGCCAGCAGTGCCTCGGAGCACGAGCAGTACTTC. This sequence encodes CASSASEHEQYF.

The chain carries TRBV5-1 and TRBJ2-2; the D gene is possibly TRBD2 (6 bases). The CDR3 has 14 residues. Between the trimmed V and J ends, which lost 4 bases and 6 bases, there was a span of 13 bases. The germline gives CDR1 SGHRS, CDR2 YFSETQ. The CDR3 coding sequence is TGCGCCAGCAGCGAGCCAGCTAGCGCCGGGGAGCTGTTTTTT. Amino acid sequence: CASSEPASAGELFF.

This clonotype was seen ten or more times. The rearrangement joins TRBV28 to TRBJ2-2; 10 nucleotides align to TRBD1. The CDR3 runs 16 residues. V dropped 5 bases and J dropped 8; count of bases not matched to a gene: 11. Germline V CDR1 and CDR2: MDHEN, SYDVKM. CDR3 DNA sequence: TGTGCCAGCAGTGTCCGGGACAGGGGCGATTGGGGGGAGCTGTTTTTT. Translated: CASSVRDRGDWGELFF. The full variable domain, with the rest looked up from reference TRBV28 and TRBJ2-2, is DVKVTQSSRYLVKRTGEKVFLECVQDMDHENMFWYRQDPGLGLRLIYFSYDVKMKEKGDIPEGYSVSREKKERFSLILESASTNQTSMYLCASSVRDRGDWGELFFGEGSRLTVL.

This clonotype was observed many times. CDR3 amino acids: CASSPTSTPLSYGYTF. DNA of the CDR3: TGCGCCAGCAGCCCCACTAGTACACCCTTAAGCTATGGCTACACCTTC. The chain recombines TRBV4-1 with TRBJ1-2; D remains unclear. This CDR3 comprises 16 residues. CDR1 and CDR2 (germline): MGHRA, YSYEKL. V lost 4 bases and J lost 4, with 19 bases in between.

This clonotype was detected ten times or more. The chain employs TRBV29-1 and TRBJ2-3; TRBD2 agrees at 9 bases. CDR3 length equals 15 residues. Trimming at V came to 4 bases and at J to 4 bases, leaving 9 bases not matched to a gene. Per germline, CDR1 SQVTM and CDR2 ANQGSEA. The CDR3 DNA sequence: TGCAGCGTTGTAAGGCTAGCGGGAATCGCAGATACGCAGTATTTT. It is translated as CSVVRLAGIADTQYF.

In its sample, this clonotype was seen a few times. The chain couples TRBV11-2 to TRBJ2-1, with 7 bases fitting TRBD2. The CDR3 covers 11 residues. Germline loops: CDR1 SGHAT, CDR2 FQNNGV. Losses at the gene ends were 4 bases for V and 12 bases for J; bases not matched to a gene: 3. CDR3 nucleotides: TGTGCCAGCAGCTCGCGGGAGTGGCAGTTCTTC. Residues: CASSSREWQFF.

This sequence joins TRBV30 and TRBJ2-1; 10 bases match TRBD2. V gave up 3 bases and J gave up 6 bases; unmatched junction bases: 8. There are 15 residues in the CDR3. Per the germline V gene, CDR1 is GTSNPN and CDR2 is SVGIG (reference sequence). The chain's CDR3 is CAWRGVAGGVNEQFF. The DNA of the CDR3 is TGTGCCTGGAGGGGGGTAGCGGGAGGCGTCAATGAGCAGTTCTTC.

This clonotype showed up many times. The V call is TRBV11-2, the J call TRBJ2-7, with 7 bases that match TRBD2. Trimming took 3 bases from V and 6 from J; bases not matched to a gene: 2. CDR1 and CDR2 (germline): SGHAT, FQNNGV. The CDR3 covers 12 residues. The CDR3 DNA follows: TGTGCCAGCAGCTTGGGAGGGCCCGAGCAGTACTTC. Translating it yields CASSLGGPEQYF.

This clonotype has ten or more counts. This chain uses TRBV19 with TRBJ1-5; 8 nucleotides line up with TRBD1. Trimming removed 4 bases from V and 7 bases from J; junction bases left unmatched: 6. Germline CDR1 and CDR2: LNHDA and SQIVND (reference sequence). CDR3 size: 14 residues. CDR3 protein: CASSTYRGGQPQHF. CDR3 in DNA: TGTGCCAGTAGTACCTACAGGGGGGGACAGCCCCAGCATTTT.

In this sample, this clonotype turned up many times. V is TRBV12-3 or TRBV12-4 and J is TRBJ2-5; TRBD1 matches 9 bases. V dropped 1 base and J dropped 4; count of bases not matched to a gene: 4. This CDR3 has 15 residues. CDR3 loop: CASSLVRQGVETQYF. CDR3 nucleotides: TGTGCCAGCAGTTTAGTTAGACAGGGGGTAGAGACCCAGTACTTC.

This clonotype was recorded many times. The CDR3 reads CASRMADTQYF. For the CDR3, the DNA is TGTGCCAGCAGGATGGCAGATACGCAGTATTTT. The chain couples TRBV12-3 or TRBV12-4 to TRBJ2-3; D not resolved. Trimming stripped 6 bases from V and 4 bases from J, with 5 bases between. The CDR3 is made up of 11 amino acids.

This clonotype has a handful of counts. The chain uses TRBV19 and TRBJ1-2, with TRBD1 as a possible D gene (5 bases). The CDR3 covers 11 residues. V was clipped by 11 bases and J by 2 bases, with 9 bases between them. Per the germline V gene, CDR1 is LNHDA and CDR2 is SQIVND (reference sequence). CDR3 DNA: TGTGCCGCCCGACAGAACTATGGCTACACCTTC. It yields the protein CAARQNYGYTF. The full variable domain, completed using reference TRBV19 and TRBJ1-2, is DGGITQSPKYLFRKEGQNVTLSCEQNLNHDAMYWYRQDPGQGLRLIYYSQIVNDFQKGDIAEGYSVSREKKESFPLTVTSAQKNPTAFYLCAARQNYGYTFGSGTRLTVV.

This clonotype was counted at least ten times. The genes are TRBV29-1 and TRBJ2-7; no reliable D call. V gave up 3 bases and J gave up 2 bases, with 8 bases separating them. The CDR3 is 12 amino acids. Germline CDR1 SQVTM, CDR2 ANQGSEA. CDR3 sequence reads: CSVEVGAYEQYF. Written as DNA, the CDR3 is TGCAGCGTTGAGGTCGGAGCCTACGAGCAGTACTTC.

Comment on this clonotype: A read error may account for a junction end that differs from germline. The gene calls are TRBV20-1 and TRBJ2-1; the match to TRBD2 covers 7 bases. The CDR3 is 15 amino acids. CDR1 is DFQATT, CDR2 SNEGSKA, per germline (reference sequence). CDR3 sequence (DNA): TGCAGTCCTAGGGCTGCTAGCGGCTCCTACAATGAGCAGTTCTTC. It codes for CSPRAASGSYNEQFF.

This clonotype was found many times. This rearrangement joins TRBV2 to TRBJ2-1; possibly TRBD1 or TRBD2 for D (5 bases each). The CDR3 sequence is 15 residues long. Trimming removed 0 bases from V and 5 bases from J, with 11 bases in between. Germline loops: CDR1 SNHLY, CDR2 FYNNEI. The CDR3 bases are TGTGCCAGCAGTGAAGCCCCGGGACGCCACAATGAGCAGTTCTTC. Amino acid sequence: CASSEAPGRHNEQFF.

The chain has TRBV2 and TRBJ2-1, with D possibly called TRBD1 or TRBD2 (6 bases each). Germline V lookup: CDR1 SNHLY, CDR2 FYNNEI. V was clipped by 5 bases and J by 9 bases, with 17 bases between them. This CDR3 region has 14 residues. CDR3 in amino acids: CASSWGSGDTEQFF. The CDR3 nucleotides are TGTGCCAGCAGTTGGGGGTCGGGGGACACTGAGCAGTTCTTC.

This clonotype occurred many times. V usage is TRBV6-1 and J usage is TRBJ2-5; tentatively, D is TRBD2 (7 bases). Trimming removed 5 bases from V and 4 bases from J, with 17 bases in between. There are 15 residues in the CDR3. Germline-derived CDR1 and CDR2 are MNHNS and SASEGT. The CDR3 reads CASSPTGGLAETQYF. In DNA, the CDR3 is TGTGCCAGCAGTCCCACCGGGGGGCTAGCAGAGACCCAGTACTTC.

In its sample, this clonotype was seen many times. This chain connects TRBV28 to TRBJ2-1; TRBD1 matches 9 bases. V was pared by 4 bases and J by 8 bases, with 6 bases of the junction left unmatched. Germline V gene data show CDR1 as MDHEN and CDR2 as SYDVKM. The CDR3 is made up of 14 amino acids. CDR3 region: CASSSWTGVDEQFF. CDR3 coding DNA: TGTGCCAGCAGTTCATGGACAGGGGTGGATGAGCAGTTCTTC. The variable domain in full, with the rest retrieved from reference TRBV28 and TRBJ2-1, is DVKVTQSSRYLVKRTGEKVFLECVQDMDHENMFWYRQDPGLGLRLIYFSYDVKMKEKGDIPEGYSVSREKKERFSLILESASTNQTSMYLCASSSWTGVDEQFFGPGTRLTVL.